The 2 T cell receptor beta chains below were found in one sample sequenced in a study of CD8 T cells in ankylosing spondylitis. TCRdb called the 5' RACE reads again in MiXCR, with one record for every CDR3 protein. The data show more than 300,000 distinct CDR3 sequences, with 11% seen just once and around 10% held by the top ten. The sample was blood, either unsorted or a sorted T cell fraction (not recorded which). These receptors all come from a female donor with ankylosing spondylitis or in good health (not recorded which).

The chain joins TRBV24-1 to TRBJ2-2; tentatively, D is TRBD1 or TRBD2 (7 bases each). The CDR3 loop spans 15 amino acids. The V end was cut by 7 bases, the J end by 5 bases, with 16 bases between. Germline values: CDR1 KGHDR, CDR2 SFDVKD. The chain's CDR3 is CATSYRGAGTGELFF. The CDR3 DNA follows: TGTGCCACCAGCTACAGGGGAGCGGGGACCGGGGAGCTGTTTTTT.

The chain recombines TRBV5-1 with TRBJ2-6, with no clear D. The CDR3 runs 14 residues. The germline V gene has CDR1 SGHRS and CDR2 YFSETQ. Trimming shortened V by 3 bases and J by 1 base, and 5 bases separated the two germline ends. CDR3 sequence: CASSYRSGANVLTF. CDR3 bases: TGCGCCAGCAGCTACAGATCTGGGGCCAACGTCCTGACTTTC.